This T cell receptor (beta chain) was retrieved from a study of cytomegalovirus exposure and HLA in healthy donors (dated by TCRdb to about 2017). Describing the broader study: An earlier analysis of roughly 500 of the donors reported 276 Gb of sequence data and 95 million to 130 million unique TCR beta sequences obtained from 150 million to 200 million T cells. Rather than drawing on any new phenotypic data, the later analysis identified candidate immune exposures from TCR beta sequences and the way those sequences occurred across donors. Genome-wide SNP genotypes for about 65% of the roughly 700 donors were used in a later genetic analysis, which treated that subset as a discovery cohort. Four to six DR-DQ haplotypes were handled as single units for association and clustering, since linkage in the cohort was strong. The study aimed to test whether signatures of past pathogen exposure could be identified by cataloging public T cell receptors. Roughly 300 gigabases of sequencing data and tens of millions of unique TCR sequences were included in an early release covering around 600 HLA-typed donors. In addition to the first cohort of 650 to 800 subjects, a separate validation cohort of 100 to 150 different subjects was used. To decide whether each TCR beta V gene segment behaved as functional or pseudogenic, an earlier analysis of some 540 of the donors relied on high-throughput TCR beta sequencing. To study patterns of TCR occurrence, a later analysis re-analyzed previously published TCR beta repertoires from 500 to 850 donors and added high-resolution HLA genotyping. Among over 350 genotyped donors of the cohort, an average of approximately 240,000 unique TCR beta nucleotide sequences were sequenced per donor, about a sixth of them non-productive. Using immunosequencing, the study profiled T cell repertoires from 500 to 800 subjects and related those repertoires to cytomegalovirus serostatus. HLA typing covered class I and class II loci at four-digit resolution. To predict cytomegalovirus infection status, the study combined high-throughput TCR immunosequencing, statistical association of individual TCRs with disease status, and machine learning. Donor age, sex, ethnicity and CMV serostatus were compiled alongside the repertoire data. The number of typed donors differed by locus: roughly 629-630 for A, B, C, DRB1 and DQB1; some 500 for DQA1; 606 for DPA1; and 400 to 480 for DPB1. All discovery cohort repertoires had been generated on a single sequencing platform. Among the roughly 430 genotyped donors, around 81% belonged to the genetic ancestry cluster associated with self-reported Caucasian donors. What the study reported, not specific to this receptor: A later analysis found that TCR association rates varied across HLA loci, with DRB1 alleles showing the most associated TCRs and HLA-C alleles the fewest. The presence/absence analyses assumed that sequencing depth was roughly uniform across donors, and that assumption may not be true. An earlier analysis of around 540 of the donors showed that most TCR beta V segments appeared in productive rearrangements either about 90% or about 30% of the time, which broadly matched IMGT annotations. Because HLA typing was missing for some donors at each locus, association tests included only the typed subset. A further reported finding was that TCR beta sequences accurately predicted the HLA-A and HLA-B alleles for most subjects in the first cohort. Compared with the approximately 670-donor mean, donors in an Asian-associated ancestry cluster had fewer N-insertions in productive TCRs, according to a later genetic analysis. The 87-base-pair reads could not distinguish some IMGT-functional V segments, including TRBV6-2 and TRBV6-3, so those segments were excluded. Because counts were too low, fewer than 20 rarely observed V segments, including chromosome 9 orphons, were excluded from the earlier analysis of some 590 of the donors. A cluster of highly shared sequence variants was judged likely to represent a technical artifact of the sequencing pipeline. This cohort had only TCR beta chains sequenced, and the lack of alpha or paired-chain data limited which features could be detected. The authors suggested that the approach could potentially be extended to other disease states and immunological phenotypes. V-gene and J-gene trimming of TCR beta chains was associated with a missense DCLRE1C variant in a later genetic analysis, and the association was replicated in an independent cohort. The study gave a list of more than 150 TCR beta chains associated with cytomegalovirus. Linkage disequilibrium might explain the correlated functional status among segregating V segments, but an unknown experimental factor could not be excluded. A later analysis found that HLA-associated TCR beta chains were more clonally expanded and had lower generation probabilities than equally common non-associated chains. A later analysis associated about 18,000 TCR beta sequences with specific HLA alleles at a false discovery rate of 0.05. CMV serostatus was the only immune exposure information available for the cohort. A later analysis found that most CMV-associated TCR beta chains appeared HLA-restricted, with HLA associations seemingly driven largely by CMV exposure. When HLA alleles, especially DR and DQ, strongly co-occurred, TCR associations were difficult to assign to individual alleles. In a later analysis, several top co-occurrence clusters were reported to appear linked to parvovirus B19, influenza, CMV and Epstein-Barr virus. Cytomegalovirus status was reported to be diagnosed by the classifier with high specificity and sensitivity in both the original and validation cohorts. A few of the identified cytomegalovirus-associated TCR beta chains were confirmed in vitro to be specific for cytomegalovirus antigens. Across donors, most TCR sequences were observed very rarely, whereas some public TCRs were present in many individuals.

The library was prepared using the immunoSEQ multiplex PCR assay. For the multiplex PCR, a mixture combining 60 forward primers for TCR Vbeta segments and 13 reverse primers for TCR Jbeta segments was used. Amplification of the CDR3 region of rearranged TCR beta genes was performed with a multiplex PCR assay on genomic DNA. The Illumina HiSeq System was used to sequence the amplified TCR beta libraries as 87-base-pair reads. The original pipeline was this. A later analysis tallied roughly 76 million unique TCR beta chains across the 650 to 750 repertoires, and 10 million to 11 million of those chains were shared by two or more donors. To remove PCR and sequencing errors, raw reads were error-corrected and collapsed into unique sequences using a nearest-neighbor algorithm that merged closely related sequences. To assign V, D and J gene segments, CDR3 sequences were aligned to IMGT reference sequences. For a sequence to be retained, a match of at least six nucleotides to both a V gene segment and a J gene segment was required. Rearrangements were classified as productive when the CDR3 lacked stop codons and remained in frame with V and J, and all other rearrangements were classified as non-productive. Following IMGT convention, CDR3 was defined as the stretch from the second conserved V-encoded cysteine up to the conserved J-encoded phenylalanine. In an earlier analysis of more than 550 of the donors, sequences lacking an unambiguous match to a single V gene segment were excluded. An earlier analysis of under 750 of the donors called V segments functional above 56.7% productive rearrangements and segregating when the between-donor standard deviation exceeded 5%. To diagnose cytomegalovirus status from the catalog of TCR beta chain sequences, a statistical classification framework was built. A later analysis assigned V and J genes by comparing TCR nucleotide sequences with IMGT/GENE-DB human TR gene sequences. The TCRdist pipeline was used in a later analysis to assign CDR3 sequences and most-parsimonious VDJ recombination scenarios. In a later analysis, every TCR beta chain was defined by the combination of its CDR3 amino acid sequence and its V-gene family, and reads without a unique V-gene family were dropped. In a later analysis, approximately 640 highly shared, low-generation-probability nucleotide sequences were removed to address suspected cross-contamination and a sequencing artifact. In a later analysis, a clonal expansion index was calculated for each public chain from normalized within-repertoire ranks of inferred template counts. In a later analysis, generation probabilities were computed using a VDJ recombination model fitted to out-of-frame rearrangements, and the results were checked against IGoR. A later analysis scored TCR-TCR, TCR-HLA and TCR-CMV co-occurrence with hypergeometric tests, applying a repertoire-size bias correction to TCR pairs. To estimate false discovery rates, a later analysis permuted the HLA or CMV assignments 20 times. In a later analysis, co-occurring TCRs were grouped with DBSCAN, and TCRdist sequence similarity was added when clustering was performed within HLA-allele-positive subsets. Repertoires with fewer than 30,000 or more than 120,000 public chains were left out of co-occurrence clustering, as were five repertoires with anomalous nucleotide sharing. TCRdb retrieved this table from immuneACCESS and kept in-frame rearrangements only. Not all clones are present; in checked studies, unresolved V genes account for under half, and no reason is known for the remainder. V, J and clone size are taken as reported in that table, and D and trimming were inferred from the DNA itself. Here the sample has some 120,000 clones; about four fifths occur a single time. The ten top clones hold more than 1.5% of the sample.

Worth noting for this clone: The clone's antigen remains unknown. Within one base of it there is no much larger clone, and no base qualities were kept.

For this chain, trimming is 6 bases at the V end and 7 bases at the J end, and the number of junction bases without a gene match is 5. Spanning cysteine to phenylalanine, the CDR3 consists of 14 amino acids. The CDR3 DNA has 42 bases and is translated from base 1. CDR1 is given as MNHNY and CDR2 as SVGAGI, both from the germline V gene (reference sequence). The cohort consisted of 600 to 700 healthy bone marrow donors. All cohort members were sampled while nominally healthy, although unrecorded immune exposures were likely present. The donor was CMV seronegative and belonged to the group of 352 seronegative cohort members. A peripheral blood sample was provided by each donor, and peripheral blood mononuclear cells were used for TCR beta sequencing. The Qiagen DNeasy Blood Extraction Kit was used to extract genomic DNA from the blood cell samples.

Sequencing was performed on PBMCs. The receptor chain draws on TRBV6-6 and TRBJ1-6; TRBD1 matches 8 bases in the middle. The TCR originated in a man between 18 and 29 years old in good health and CMV-seronegative. The nucleotide sequence reads TGTGCCAGCAGCCGACAGGGGCAGAATTCACCCCTCCACTTT. It codes for CASSRQGQNSPLHF.